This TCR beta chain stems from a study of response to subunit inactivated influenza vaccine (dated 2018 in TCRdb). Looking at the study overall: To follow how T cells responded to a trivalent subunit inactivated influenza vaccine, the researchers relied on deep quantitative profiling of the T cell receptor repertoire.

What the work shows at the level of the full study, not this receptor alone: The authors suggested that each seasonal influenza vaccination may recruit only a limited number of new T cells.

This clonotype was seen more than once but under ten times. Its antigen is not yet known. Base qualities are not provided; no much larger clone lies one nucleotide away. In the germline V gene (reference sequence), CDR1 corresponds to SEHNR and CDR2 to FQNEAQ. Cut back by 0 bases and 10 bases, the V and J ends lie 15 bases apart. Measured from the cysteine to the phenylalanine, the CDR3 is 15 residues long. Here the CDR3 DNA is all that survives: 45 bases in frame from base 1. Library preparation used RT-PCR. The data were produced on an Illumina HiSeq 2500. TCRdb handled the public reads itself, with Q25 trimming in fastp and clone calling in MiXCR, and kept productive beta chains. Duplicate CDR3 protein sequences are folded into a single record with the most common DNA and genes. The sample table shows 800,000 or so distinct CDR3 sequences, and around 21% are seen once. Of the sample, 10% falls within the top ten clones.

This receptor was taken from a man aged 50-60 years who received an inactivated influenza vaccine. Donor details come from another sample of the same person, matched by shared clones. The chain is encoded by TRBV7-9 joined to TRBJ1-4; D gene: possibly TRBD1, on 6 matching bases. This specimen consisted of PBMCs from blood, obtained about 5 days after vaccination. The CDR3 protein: CASSLADRPYGKLFF. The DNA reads TGTGCCAGCAGCTTAGCCGACAGGCCATATGGAAAACTGTTTTTT.